A single sample is the source of the 24 T cell receptor beta chains below, sequenced in a study of cytomegalovirus exposure and HLA in healthy donors. Amplification used 60 Vbeta primers and 13 Jbeta primers. Assay used: immunoSEQ multiplex PCR; TCRdb lists only in-frame clones, some missing. Of roughly 110,000 clones listed, around 70% were seen once; the top ten hold approximately 0.74%. Material: PBMCs. Source of these receptors: a boy younger than 18 in good health and CMV-seronegative.

The chain links TRBV6-1 to TRBJ1-1; D unresolved. Per germline, CDR1 MNHNS and CDR2 SASEGT. The length of the CDR3 is 14 residues. Trimming left V 4 bases short and J 2 bases short, with 11 bases between. The CDR3 coding sequence is TGTGCCAGCAGTGCCCTGCCGGGTAACACTGAAGCTTTCTTT. As protein: CASSALPGNTEAFF.

J is TRBJ1-6 and V is TRBV6-4; D unresolved. There are 15 residues in the CDR3. Trimming cost V 4 bases and J 0 bases, with 7 bases left between them. CDR1 MRHNA and CDR2 SNTAGT come from the germline V gene. The CDR3 region is CASSVTSSYNSPLHF. As DNA, the CDR3 is TGTGCCAGCAGTGTCACGAGCTCCTATAATTCACCCCTCCACTTT.

The chain is built from TRBV11-3 and TRBJ2-3, with D possibly matching TRBD2 (5 bases). There are 11 residues in the CDR3. Germline lookup yields CDR1 SGHNT and CDR2 YENEEA. V was cut by 4 bases and J by 11 bases, with 10 bases left in between. The DNA for the CDR3 is TGTGCCAGCAGCTCCCCGGGGTTGCAGTATTTT. The encoded protein is CASSSPGLQYF.

The V call is TRBV7-9, the J call TRBJ2-2; possibly TRBD1 for D (6 bases). Germline-derived CDR1 and CDR2 are SEHNR and FQNEAQ (reference sequence). The CDR3 is 13 amino acids. V lost 5 bases and J 7 bases, leaving 11 bases between the germline ends. The CDR3 DNA sequence: TGTGCCAGCAGCAACGACAGGAACGGGGAGCTGTTTTTT. This codes for CASSNDRNGELFF. Variable domain in full (rest from reference TRBV7-9 and TRBJ2-2): DTGVSQNPRHKITKRGQNVTFRCDPISEHNRLYWYRQTLGQGPEFLTYFQNEAQLEKSRLLSDRFSAERPKGSFSTLEIQRTEQGDSAMYLCASSNDRNGELFFGEGSRLTVL.

The chain is built from TRBV28 and TRBJ1-3; D unresolved. Trimming stripped 4 bases from V and 6 bases from J, with 13 bases between. The CDR3 length is 14 residues. CDR1 and CDR2 (germline): MDHEN, SYDVKM. CDR3 in DNA: TGTGCCAGCAGTTCGACGTCGAGGGTAAACACCATATATTTT. It encodes CASSSTSRVNTIYF.

V usage is TRBV18 and J usage is TRBJ2-2; 7 bases map to TRBD1. The V segment lost 3 bases and the J segment 4 bases; nucleotides outside the gene matches: 8. Germline V gene lookup returns CDR1 KGHSH and CDR2 LQKENI. The CDR3 length is 16 residues. CDR3 sequence: CASSPLTGSGTGELFF. The CDR3 DNA follows: TGTGCCAGCTCACCCTTGACAGGGTCGGGCACCGGGGAGCTGTTTTTT.

The chain combines TRBV9 with TRBJ2-1; D not certain. V shed 2 bases and J shed 2 bases, with 8 bases lying between them. Germline V gene data show CDR1 as SGDLS and CDR2 as YYNGEE. The CDR3 totals 14 residues. CDR3 amino acids: CASSVGSPYNEQFF. The CDR3 DNA sequence: TGTGCCAGCAGCGTGGGCAGCCCCTACAATGAGCAGTTCTTC.

V is TRBV29-1 and J is TRBJ2-7; maybe TRBD2 (6 bases). This CDR3 region has 14 residues. Germline CDR1 and CDR2: SQVTM and ANQGSEA. Deletions cut 4 bases from V and 2 bases from J, with 15 bases between. The CDR3 DNA sequence: TGCAGCGTTGCTAGGCAGGGAGGCGCCTACGAGCAGTACTTC. Protein sequence: CSVARQGGAYEQYF.

This chain joins TRBV5-1 and TRBJ1-5, with D unclear. V was shortened by 9 bases and J by 2 bases, with 12 bases between the two germline ends. The CDR3 loop spans 13 amino acids. Germline CDR1 SGHRS, CDR2 YFSETQ. For the CDR3, the DNA is TGCGCCAACCTTCGCCTACGCAATCAGCCCCAGCATTTT. Residues: CANLRLRNQPQHF.

This clone was seen a handful of times. The chain employs TRBV28 and TRBJ1-2; D ambiguous. Germline V gene lookup returns CDR1 MDHEN and CDR2 SYDVKM. V was cut by 3 bases and J by 2 bases, with 7 bases left in between. The CDR3 length is 13 residues. The CDR3 loop reads CASSLTLNYGYTF. The CDR3 nucleotides are TGTGCCAGCAGTTTGACTCTGAACTATGGCTACACCTTC.

The V call is TRBV29-1, the J call TRBJ1-2; possibly TRBD1 for D (6 bases). Trimming removed 2 bases at V and 8 bases at J, with 15 bases between. The CDR3 extends over 13 amino acids. The germline V gene encodes CDR1 SQVTM and CDR2 ANQGSEA. The DNA of the CDR3 is TGCAGCGTTGAACGGGTCAGGGGTGACGGCTACACCTTC. It specifies CSVERVRGDGYTF. Together with reference TRBV29-1 and TRBJ1-2, the CDR3 gives the full variable domain: SAVISQKPSRDICQRGTSLTIQCQVDSQVTMMFWYRQQPGQSLTLIATANQGSEATYESGFVIDKFPISRPNLTFSTLTVSNMSPEDSSIYLCSVERVRGDGYTFGSGTRLTVV.

This clone showed up just a few times. The chain recombines TRBV7-2 with TRBJ2-3; D perhaps matches TRBD2 (6 bases). This CDR3 has 17 residues. V was cut by 1 base and J by 0 bases, with 14 bases left in between. CDR1 and CDR2 (germline): SGHTA, FQGNSA. The CDR3 here is CASSLGRGATSTDTQYF. The CDR3 DNA is TGTGCCAGCAGCTTAGGGAGGGGCGCCACTAGCACAGATACGCAGTATTTT.

This clone appeared a few times. CDR3 protein: CASSEYGQGAGGTEAFF. In DNA, the CDR3 is TGTGCCAGCAGTGAATATGGTCAGGGGGCCGGGGGCACTGAAGCTTTCTTT. V usage is TRBV2 and J usage is TRBJ1-1, with 8 bases matching TRBD1. The ends lost 2 bases at V and 4 bases at J; junction bases unmatched: 12. Germline CDR1 and CDR2: SNHLY and FYNNEI. The CDR3 totals 17 residues.

This clone is termed medium-sized. J is TRBJ2-3 and V is TRBV6-4, with no clear D. Per the germline V gene, CDR1 is MRHNA and CDR2 is SNTAGT. The CDR3 totals 13 residues. With 4 bases removed from V and 3 bases from J, the gap between germline ends came to 8 bases. The CDR3 DNA reads TGTGCCAGCAGTGTTTCCAGTACAGATACGCAGTATTTT. This translates into CASSVSSTDTQYF.

The rearrangement uses TRBV6-1 and TRBJ2-6, with TRBD1 matching 7 bases. CDR1 MNHNS and CDR2 SASEGT come from the germline V gene. The junction had 7 bases not matched to a gene; V was cut back by 2 bases and J by 0 bases. This CDR3 has 18 amino acids. CDR3: CASSERPGQTSGANVLTF. The CDR3 DNA follows: TGTGCCAGCAGTGAAAGGCCGGGACAGACCTCTGGGGCCAACGTCCTGACTTTC.

The chain is built from TRBV7-2 and TRBJ1-4; D perhaps matches TRBD1 (5 bases). Trimming removed 3 bases from V and 8 bases from J, with 13 bases in between. Germline V gives CDR1 SGHTA, CDR2 FQGNSA. The CDR3 length is 14 residues. The CDR3, as DNA: TGTGCCAGCAGCTTCCAAGGGGCCGAGGAAAAACTGTTTTTT. This translates into CASSFQGAEEKLFF. The full variable domain, in which reference TRBV7-2 and TRBJ1-4 provide the parts outside the CDR3, is GAGVSQSPSNKVTEKGKDVELRCDPISGHTALYWYRQSLGQGLEFLIYFQGNSAPDKSGLPSDRFSAERTGGSVSTLTIQRTQQEDSAVYLCASSFQGAEEKLFFGSGTQLSVL.

The chain couples TRBV19 to TRBJ1-2, with D maybe TRBD1 (5 bases). The CDR3 covers 15 residues. CDR1 and CDR2 from the germline V gene are LNHDA and SQIVND (reference sequence). Trimming left V 11 bases short and J 0 bases short, with 19 bases between. The CDR3 region is CACREGTYTNYGYTF. The CDR3 DNA is TGTGCCTGTCGGGAGGGGACGTACACTAACTATGGCTACACCTTC.

V usage is TRBV9 and J usage is TRBJ2-3, with D perhaps TRBD2 (5 bases). The CDR3 spans 14 residues. CDR1 and CDR2 from the germline V gene are SGDLS and YYNGEE. V was cut by 2 bases and J by 2 bases, with 9 bases left in between. The CDR3 loop is CASSVRGDTDTQYF. CDR3 in DNA: TGTGCCAGCAGCGTCCGGGGAGACACAGATACGCAGTATTTT.

This clone was recorded only once. This chain links TRBV7-9 with TRBJ2-1, with 7 bases that match TRBD1. This CDR3 has 15 residues. J gave up 8 bases and V 5 bases, and 12 bases lay outside the gene matches. Germline CDR1 SEHNR, CDR2 FQNEAQ (reference sequence). The CDR3 spells CASSPGTVPNDEQFF. The CDR3 DNA reads TGTGCCAGCAGCCCGGGGACAGTCCCTAATGATGAGCAGTTCTTC.

This clone was seen more than once but under ten times. V usage is TRBV27 and J usage is TRBJ2-7, with 11 bases identical to TRBD1. The CDR3 is 15 amino acids. The V gene's germline CDR1 is MNHEY and CDR2 SMNVEV (reference sequence). V gave up 5 bases and J gave up 5 bases; unmatched junction bases: 8. In DNA form, the CDR3 reads TGTGCCAGCAGTCGGGGGGACAGGGGGTTCAACGAGCAGTACTTC. This encodes CASSRGDRGFNEQYF.

The rearrangement joins TRBV19 to TRBJ2-1, with 8 nucleotides matching TRBD2. Germline V gene data show CDR1 as LNHDA and CDR2 as SQIVND (reference sequence). The J segment lost 13 bases and the V segment lost 0 bases, leaving 11 bases of the junction unmatched. The CDR3 is 15 residues long. CDR3 residues: CASSIEKLAVDFQFF. CDR3 DNA sequence: TGTGCCAGTAGTATAGAAAAACTAGCGGTCGATTTTCAGTTCTTC.

The rearrangement links TRBV4-3 to TRBJ1-1; no clear D. V was trimmed by 0 bases and J by 2 bases, leaving 7 bases between them. The germline gives CDR1 LGHNA, CDR2 YSLEER. This CDR3 comprises 14 residues. This CDR3 reads CASSQEVGNTEAFF. The CDR3 DNA reads as TGCGCCAGCAGCCAAGAGGTTGGCAACACTGAAGCTTTCTTT.

The chain is built from TRBV5-1 and TRBJ2-7; 10 bases match TRBD1. Germline CDR1 SGHRS, CDR2 YFSETQ. With 4 bases clipped from V and 3 bases from J, the junction kept 4 bases outside the gene matches. CDR3 length equals 14 residues. The CDR3, as DNA: TGCGCCAGCAGCGGGTGGACAGGGGGCTACGAGCAGTACTTC. It is translated as CASSGWTGGYEQYF.

The chain links TRBV30 to TRBJ2-7, with TRBD2 identical over 10 bases. CDR1 and CDR2 from the germline V gene are GTSNPN and SVGIG (reference sequence). Trimming took 4 bases from V and 3 from J; bases not matched to a gene: 12. The CDR3 is 16 residues long. The CDR3: CAWKRGAGGPVYEQYF. CDR3 sequence (DNA): TGTGCCTGGAAGCGCGGAGCGGGAGGGCCGGTCTACGAGCAGTACTTC. Variable domain in full (rest from reference TRBV30 and TRBJ2-7): SQTIHQWPATLVQPVGSPLSLECTVEGTSNPNLYWYRQAAGRGLQLLFYSVGIGQISSEVPQNLSASRPQDRQFILSSKKLLLSDSGFYLCAWKRGAGGPVYEQYFGPGTRLTVT.